This is a list of T cell receptor beta chains from one sample in a study of CD8 T cells in Susac syndrome. TCRdb itself ran the immunoSEQ multiplex PCR reads through MiXCR, one entry per CDR3 protein. The sample contains approximately 110,000 distinct CDR3 sequences, 85% to 95% of which appear only once. The sample consisted of CD8+ T cells from PBMCs. All receptors come from a human donor with multiple sclerosis. CDR3s include the opening cysteine and the closing phenylalanine or tryptophan. A D gene is named only where the DNA matches it firmly. Clone sizes are given selectively: once, few, many, or a class where the clone is expanded.

TGCGCCAGCAGCCCCGGGGACAGGGGTAGCAATCAGCCCCAGCATTTT	CASSPGDRGSNQPQHF	TRBV5-1	TRBJ1-5	.	TRBD1
TGTGCCAGCAGCCCCGGGGGGGGACCCTCTGGAAACACCATATATTTT	CASSPGGGPSGNTIYF	TRBV9	TRBJ1-3	once	.
TGTGCCAGCTGGCAGGGAACCAGCTCCTACAATGAGCAGTTCTTC	CASWQGTSSYNEQFF	TRBV2	TRBJ2-1	.	.
TGTGCCAGCAGCTTCCTAGCGGGAGAGCAGTTCTTC	CASSFLAGEQFF	TRBV7-9	TRBJ2-1	.	TRBD2
TGTGCCAGCACCGGGGGGGGCACTGAAGCTTTCTTT	CASTGGGTEAFF	TRBV19	TRBJ1-1	.	.
TGTGCCAGCAGCTTAGATGGGGACAGTCCGTACGAGCAGTACTTC	CASSLDGDSPYEQYF	TRBV7-9	TRBJ2-7	.	TRBD1
TGTGCCAGCAGCGCGTGGACTGACGACTACGAGCAGTACTTC	CASSAWTDDYEQYF	TRBV9	TRBJ2-7	.	.
TGTGCCAGCAGTGAACGGCCCCGGGCCGGATTGTCTTATACTCGGGGTTTTGGCAATCAGCCCCAGCATTTT	CASSERPRAGLSYTRGFGNQPQHF	TRBV6-1	TRBJ1-5	.	.
TGTGCCACCAGTGATTCCGGTTTGGGCCCTTATGGCTACACCTTC	CATSDSGLGPYGYTF	TRBV24-1	TRBJ1-2	once	.
TGTGCCAGCATTACAGGGACCTCCTACGAGCAGTACTTC	CASITGTSYEQYF	TRBV28	TRBJ2-7	.	.
TGTGCCAGCAGCGAGACCACAGGGGAGGCAACTAATGAAAAACTGTTTTTT	CASSETTGEATNEKLFF	TRBV9	TRBJ1-4	.	TRBD1
TGTGCCAGCAGCCCGGGGTGGGACACTGAAGCTTTCTTT	CASSPGWDTEAFF	TRBV4-2	TRBJ1-1	.	.
TGCAGCGTTAGACAGGGCACAGATACGCAGTATTTT	CSVRQGTDTQYF	TRBV29-1	TRBJ2-3	.	.
TGCAGTGCTAGAGATTCTCGGTGCCTGGCGGGCGCCAAAAATCAGCCCCAGCATTTT	CSARDSRCLAGAKNQPQHF	TRBV20-1	TRBJ1-5	.	.
TGTGCCAGCAGTCCGCAACCCCCGGACAGGGGGCATGGAAACACCATATATTTT	CASSPQPPDRGHGNTIYF	TRBV28	TRBJ1-3	.	TRBD1
TGTGCCAGCAGTGTACATAGCAATCAGCCCCAGCATTTT	CASSVHSNQPQHF	TRBV6-1	TRBJ1-5	.	.
TGTGCCAGCAGCCCAAGCGAGGGGGCCTATGCGACCCAGTACTTC	CASSPSEGAYATQYF	TRBV4-2	TRBJ2-5	.	TRBD1
TGTGCCAGCAGCCCCTACAGGGTCGGGGAGACCCAGTACTTC	CASSPYRVGETQYF	TRBV7-9	TRBJ2-5	.	.
TGCAGTGCTAAGAGCTGGCAGCGAGGGGGGGAGCTGTTTTTT	CSAKSWQRGGELFF	TRBV20-1	TRBJ2-2	.	.
TGTGCCAGTAGTATAGGCCGGGGCGACTATGGCTACACCTTC	CASSIGRGDYGYTF	TRBV19	TRBJ1-2	.	.
TGTGCCATCAGTGAGTCTCACAGGGGAGTTAACTATGGCTACACCTTC	CAISESHRGVNYGYTF	TRBV10-3	TRBJ1-2	.	TRBD1
TGTGCCAGCAGCCTCCGGGCCCCAGATTCTGAAAAACTGTTTTTT	CASSLRAPDSEKLFF	TRBV6-1	TRBJ1-4	.	.
TGCAGTGCTGCTAGGTGGCTAGCGGAGAGAGCATTCAATGAGCAGTTCTTC	CSAARWLAERAFNEQFF	TRBV20-1	TRBJ2-1	.	TRBD2
TGTGCCAGCAGTGCCCGAGGGACGGAGGGCACTGAAGCTTTCTTT	CASSARGTEGTEAFF	TRBV25-1	TRBJ1-1	once	.
TGCGCCAGCAGTCCTGGCGTTGAAGCTTTCTTT	CASSPGVEAFF	TRBV5-1	TRBJ1-1	.	.
TGTGCCAGCAGCGTAGATAGGGACCAAGAGACCCAGTACTTC	CASSVDRDQETQYF	TRBV9	TRBJ2-5	.	.
TGTGCCAGCAGCTCGGGACTTCCCCCGGATACGCAGTATTTT	CASSSGLPPDTQYF	TRBV13	TRBJ2-3	once	.
TGTGCCAGCGAAACTTACAGGGAAGGGCCAGATACGCAGTATTTT	CASETYREGPDTQYF	TRBV2	TRBJ2-3	once	.
TGTGCCAGCAGCTCGACGGTGAACACTGAAGCTTTCTTT	CASSSTVNTEAFF	TRBV13	TRBJ1-1	.	.
TGTGCCAGCAGCGTAGGTGGTTCCCTTAATGAGCAGTTCTTC	CASSVGGSLNEQFF	TRBV9	TRBJ2-1	.	.
TGTGCCAGCAGCATGACGTCCGGGACAGCCCATGAAGCTTTCTTT	CASSMTSGTAHEAFF	TRBV7-9	TRBJ1-1	.	TRBD1
TGTGCCAGCACTTCCTTCGGAGGCGGCAGGGGCCGGGAGCAGTACTTC	CASTSFGGGRGREQYF	TRBV6-6	TRBJ2-7	.	.
TGTGCCATTCGGACTGGCAATCAGCCCCAGCATTTT	CAIRTGNQPQHF	TRBV28	TRBJ1-5	.	.
TGCGCCAGCAGCTTGGGACAGGGCGGCAAAAACATTCAGTACTTC	CASSLGQGGKNIQYF	TRBV5-1	TRBJ2-4	.	TRBD1
TGTGCCAGCTCCGGCGGGGGGATCTCCTACGAGCAGTACTTC	CASSGGGISYEQYF	TRBV25-1	TRBJ2-7	once	TRBD2
TGTGCCAGCAGCGTAGGGACGACTGATGAAAAACTGTTTTTT	CASSVGTTDEKLFF	TRBV9	TRBJ1-4	.	.
TGTGCCAGTAGTGTACAGGGGAAGGTTACCTACGAGCAGTACTTC	CASSVQGKVTYEQYF	TRBV19	TRBJ2-7	few	TRBD1
TGCAGTGCCCCTGGGACAGAGAGGTACTACGAGCAGTACTTC	CSAPGTERYYEQYF	TRBV20-1	TRBJ2-7	.	TRBD1
TGCGCCAGCAGCGCCGGGACGGCGCGAATGGGGGCTTTCTTT	CASSAGTARMGAFF	TRBV5-1	TRBJ1-1	.	.
TGTGCCAGCAGTTTAAACTCAGGGGAAGCTTTCTTT	CASSLNSGEAFF	TRBV12-3/TRBV12-4	TRBJ1-1	.	.
TGTGCCAGCAGCTTTCCCGGGACAGGGGTTCGAGAGACCCAGTACTTC	CASSFPGTGVRETQYF	TRBV7-2	TRBJ2-5	.	TRBD1
TGCAGCGTCTCGGGACTAGCGGGCCCCGGGGGCACAGATACGCAGTATTTT	CSVSGLAGPGGTDTQYF	TRBV29-1	TRBJ2-3	.	TRBD2
TGTGCCAGCAGCCGAGAAATCCGGGACAGCTATGGCTACACCTTC	CASSREIRDSYGYTF	TRBV4-2	TRBJ1-2	.	TRBD1
TGTGCCAGCAGTTTGAGGGTCACGAACACCGGGGAGCTGTTTTTT	CASSLRVTNTGELFF	TRBV27	TRBJ2-2	once	.
TGTGCCAGCAGTGAATGGACAGGGGCGAAAGGAAACACCATATATTTT	CASSEWTGAKGNTIYF	TRBV2	TRBJ1-3	.	TRBD1
TGTGCCAGTAAGTCTGGCAGCTCCTACGAGCAGTACTTC	CASKSGSSYEQYF	TRBV19	TRBJ2-7	.	.
TGTGCCAGCAGTGAAGCCTACAATGAGCAGTTCTTC	CASSEAYNEQFF	TRBV5-4	TRBJ2-1	.	.
TGTGCCAGCAGCTTAGTTCCGAGTACCAATGAGCAGTTCTTC	CASSLVPSTNEQFF	TRBV11-3	TRBJ2-1	.	.
TGTGCCAGCAGTTTAGCCGCAAATGGCTACACCTTC	CASSLAANGYTF	TRBV12-3/TRBV12-4	TRBJ1-2	.	.
TGTGCCAGCAGCTTAGCGCGTCAGGGAAGCAATGAGCAGTTCTTC	CASSLARQGSNEQFF	TRBV7-9	TRBJ2-1	.	.
TGTGCCAGCAGCTTTTACTCCGTCCGGAGCTCCTACGAGCAGTACTTC	CASSFYSVRSSYEQYF	TRBV7-2	TRBJ2-7	.	.